Here is one TCR beta chain with its context. Antigen: not known. The data stem from a study of CD8+CD57+ T cells in acquired aplastic anemia. Patients chosen for sequencing had CD8+CD57+ cells that had expanded, as shown by flow cytometry. Diagnosis of severe acquired aplastic anemia applied to all patients. Patients had undergone no therapy by the time their blood was sampled. The CDR3 totals 17 residues. Looked up from germline, CDR1 is LNHDA and CDR2 is SQIVND (reference sequence). V lost 6 bases to trimming and J lost 0 bases; unmatched junction nucleotides: 11. CDR3 and TCR beta VDJ profiling relied on a genomic DNA template. A single record per CDR3 protein comes from TCRdb applying MiXCR to the reads. Among around 180,000 distinct CDR3 sequences listed, 45% to 60% were seen once. Points from the study as a whole: Patients versus controls showed no significant CD8+ Simpson's diversity difference.

The J gene is TRBJ1-1, the V gene TRBV19, with 9 bases lining up with TRBD1. Sequencing was done on a sample of sorted CD4+, CD8+, or CD8+CD57+ T cells (not recorded which) from PBMCs. The TCR originated in a human donor with aplastic anemia. CDR3 DNA: TGTGCCAGTAGCCGAAGACAGGGGGTAGGAGTGAACACTGAAGCTTTCTTT. This sequence encodes CASSRRQGVGVNTEAFF.